This TCR beta chain was profiled in a study of blood T cell repertoires in COVID-19. Study details: Spain, Italy and the United States supplied samples that represented acute and convalescent COVID-19.

The Seattle patients joined while their infection was active and were tracked longitudinally afterward. The CDR3 loop spans 16 amino acids. From germline, CDR1 is KGHSH and CDR2 LQKENI. The germline V and J ends were trimmed by 2 bases and 6 bases, with 19 bases remaining between them. Original processing methods: By means of reference gene primer amplification, nucleated cell counts were estimated. Repertoires were generated with immunoSEQ multiplex PCR, while TCRdb's copy carries only in-frame clones and drops some. Clone size and V and J calls were adopted from that table, with D and trimming inferred from the DNA. The data hold hundreds of thousands of clones, with around 87% observed a single time.

The genes are TRBV18 and TRBJ1-1; D is unresolved. The TCR was taken from a woman aged 50 to 60 with COVID-19, enrolled during active disease. Sequenced input: peripheral blood. In nucleotides, the CDR3 is TGTGCCAGCTCACCATACCAGGCAGAAGTCATCTCTGAAGCTTTCTTT. This gives the protein CASSPYQAEVISEAFF.